The 7 T cell receptor beta chains in this list originate from one sample, sequenced in a study of blood T cell repertoires in COVID-19. TCRdb's table, derived via immunoSEQ multiplex PCR, lists solely in-frame clones and lacks some. The table has roughly 140,000 clones, roughly 88% seen once. Sequencing was carried out using peripheral blood. These receptor sequences come from a woman aged 60 to 75 with COVID-19, enrolled during active disease.

With regard to this clone: The same CDR3 can be traced to other DNA sequences in this sample. The chain couples TRBV12-3 or TRBV12-4 to TRBJ2-7; D is possibly TRBD1 (6 bases). V was cut by 7 bases and J by 0 bases, with 10 bases left in between. CDR3 length: 13 amino acids. DNA for the CDR3: TGTGCCAGCACCGCGACAGGCTCCTACGAGCAGTACTTC. Translating gives CASTATGSYEQYF.

V usage is TRBV10-3 and J usage is TRBJ2-5; 10 positions agree with TRBD2. Unmatched junction bases numbered 5, after V lost 0 bases and J lost 4 bases. Per the germline V gene, CDR1 is ENHRY and CDR2 is SYGVKD. The CDR3 has 16 residues. This CDR3 is CAISESKRGGGETQYF. In nucleotides, the CDR3 is TGTGCCATCAGTGAGTCTAAGCGGGGGGGCGGAGAGACCCAGTACTTC.

J is TRBJ2-7 and V is TRBV28; 7 bases are a match to TRBD1. With 7 bases clipped from V and 1 base from J, the junction kept 10 bases outside the gene matches. Germline CDR1 and CDR2: MDHEN and SYDVKM. This CDR3 spans 15 amino acids. The CDR3 region is CASTLGGQNSYEQYF. The CDR3 coding sequence is TGTGCCAGCACCTTAGGGGGACAGAATTCCTACGAGCAGTACTTC.

This rearrangement joins TRBV9 to TRBJ2-5; TRBD1 matches 8 bases. The CDR3 is made up of 14 amino acids. Germline trimming cut 2 bases from V and 3 bases from J; bases unmatched to any gene: 3. Germline V gene data show CDR1 as SGDLS and CDR2 as YYNGEE. Here the CDR3 DNA reads TGTGCCAGCAGCGTCGCGGGACAGGAAGAGACCCAGTACTTC. Translation: CASSVAGQEETQYF.

V and J are TRBV7-9 and TRBJ2-1; 14 bases line up with TRBD2. This CDR3 spans 18 amino acids. After removal of 1 base from V and 7 bases from J, the junction contained 9 bases not matched to a gene. Germline V gene sequence: CDR1 SEHNR, CDR2 FQNEAQ (reference sequence). The CDR3 sequence is CASSLGRLGTSGGNEQFF. In DNA form, the CDR3 reads TGTGCCAGCAGCTTAGGGAGGCTCGGGACTAGCGGGGGAAATGAGCAGTTCTTC.

The chain combines TRBV7-2 with TRBJ1-2, with 7 bases identical to TRBD1. The CDR3 has 15 amino acids. V trimming: 2 bases; J trimming: 8 bases; junction bases outside the gene matches: 11. Germline V gene lookup returns CDR1 SGHTA and CDR2 FQGNSA. The CDR3 region has the DNA TGTGCCAGCAGCTTAACCAGACAGGGCTTCGGGGGCTACACCTTC. It codes for CASSLTRQGFGGYTF. Filled out from reference TRBV7-2 and TRBJ1-2, the complete variable domain reads GAGVSQSPSNKVTEKGKDVELRCDPISGHTALYWYRQSLGQGLEFLIYFQGNSAPDKSGLPSDRFSAERTGGSVSTLTIQRTQQEDSAVYLCASSLTRQGFGGYTFGSGTRLTVV.

The chain couples TRBV3-1 (or the pseudogene TRBV3-2) to TRBJ1-3, with 8 bases aligning to TRBD1. The CDR3 is 15 residues long. V gave up 5 bases and J gave up 8 bases; unmatched junction bases: 11. Germline lookup yields CDR1 LGHDT and CDR2 YNNKEL (reference sequence). The CDR3 bases are TGTGCCAGCAGCGGAAACGCAGGGGGCGAGGACACCATATATTTT. Translating it yields CASSGNAGGEDTIYF.